This T cell receptor (beta chain) was retrieved from a study of T cell responses to AZD1222 COVID-19 vaccine. Study as a whole: Second-dose groups at about 4 or about 12 weeks were pooled. Points from the study as a whole: Per reports, nearly half of all spike-specific TCRs target regions that are unmutated in variants.

In regard to this clone: Its antigen is still unknown.

Trimming pared 3 bases from V and 0 bases from J, leaving 14 bases between. The CDR3 covers 16 residues. The germline V gene encodes CDR1 SGHRS and CDR2 YFSETQ. Repertoires were generated with immunoSEQ multiplex PCR, while TCRdb's copy carries only in-frame clones and drops some. The table has about 130,000 clones, under 90% seen once. Sample: peripheral blood, taken on day 0 of AZD1222 vaccination. The genes are TRBV5-1 and TRBJ2-3, with a weak D call TRBD2 (6 bases). This TCR was recovered from an adult in good health. CDR3 loop: CASSSRAGTSTDTQYF. The CDR3 bases are TGCGCCAGCAGCTCCCGAGCGGGTACGAGCACAGATACGCAGTATTTT. Combining the CDR3 with reference TRBV5-1 and TRBJ2-3 gives the whole variable domain KAGVTQTPRYLIKTRGQQVTLSCSPISGHRSVSWYQQTPGQGLQFLFEYFSETQRNKGNFPGRFSGRQFSNSRSEMNVSTLELGDSALYLCASSSRAGTSTDTQYFGPGTRLTVL.